This record looks at one T cell receptor (beta chain) sequence and its context. Its antigen is still unknown. This entry is derived from a study of shared clonotypes between healthy human individuals. Study-wide points: Memory subsets generally showed lower estimated richness than naive subsets.

In the authors' workflow: ImmunoSEQ gave junction-only sequences without quality scores, so filtering differed. Sequencing was performed with immunoSEQ multiplex PCR; in TCRdb, only in-frame clones are kept and a portion is missing. D and trimming were read from the DNA, whereas the V and J calls and clone size are those reported in that table. The table has under 1,100,000 clones, around 74% seen once; the top ten hold 1.4%. Germline V gives CDR1 MNHEY, CDR2 SVGAGI. The V end lost 4 bases, the J end lost 0 bases, and 12 bases lay between the germline ends. This CDR3 contains 15 residues. This rearrangement joins TRBV6-5 to TRBJ1-1; D might be TRBD1 (6 bases). Material: memory CD4+ T cells sorted from blood. The subset was: CD45RA-negative fraction. The origin of this receptor is a man younger than 35 in good health. The CDR3 spells CASSSRQAMNTEAFF. CDR3 DNA: TGTGCCAGCAGTTCAAGACAGGCGATGAACACTGAAGCTTTCTTT.